This T cell receptor beta chain was obtained from a study of T cells in Graves' hyperthyroidism and ophthalmopathy. Study observations and caveats: Most clonotypes expanded in thyroid above 0.001 were likewise present in blood. Separation of ophthalmopathy from stable hyperthyroidism was achieved by a 13 V-J model.

Concerning this clonotype itself: Its target is not known.

The investigators amplified TCR beta CDR3 regions from RNA transcripts. HTBI primers were the set used in a first-round RT-PCR of the TCR CDR3. TCRdb redid the calling of the multiplex PCR reads with MiXCR, one entry per CDR3 protein. The table includes 220,000 or so distinct CDR3 sequences, 16% detected once. Ophthalmopathy patients showed a Clinical Activity Score of at least 3, NOSPECS grade of at least 4 and duration under 3 months. Uncontrolled infections, other autoimmune diseases, pregnancy or lactation led to exclusion of patients. This sequence was found in a woman aged 18-30 years with Graves' ophthalmopathy. The material sequenced was blood.

CDR3: CSAPDLTSGRETQYF. CDR3 nucleotides: TGCAGTGCTCCGGACCTCACTAGCGGGAGGGAGACCCAGTACTTC. The chain links TRBV20-1 to TRBJ2-5; 12 bases align to TRBD2. Germline CDR1 is DFQATT and CDR2 is SNEGSKA (reference sequence). This CDR3 contains 15 residues. The trim removed 5 bases at V and 5 bases at J, leaving 9 bases unmatched.